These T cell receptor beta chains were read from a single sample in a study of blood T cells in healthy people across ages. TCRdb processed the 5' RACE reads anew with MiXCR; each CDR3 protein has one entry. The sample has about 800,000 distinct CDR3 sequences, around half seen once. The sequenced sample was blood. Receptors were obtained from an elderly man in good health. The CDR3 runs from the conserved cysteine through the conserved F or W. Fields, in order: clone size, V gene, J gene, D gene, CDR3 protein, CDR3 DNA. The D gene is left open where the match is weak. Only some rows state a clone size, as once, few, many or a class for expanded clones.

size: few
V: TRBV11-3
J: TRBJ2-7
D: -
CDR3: CASSSDSIYEQYF
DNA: TGTGCCAGCAGCTCGGACAGTATCTACGAGCAGTACTTC

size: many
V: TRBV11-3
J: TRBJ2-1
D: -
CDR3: CASSLDAAYNEQFF
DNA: TGTGCCAGCAGCTTAGACGCCGCGTACAATGAGCAGTTCTTC

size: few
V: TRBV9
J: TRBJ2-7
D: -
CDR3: CASSGKGGEQYF
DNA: TGTGCCAGCAGCGGGAAGGGTGGCGAGCAGTACTTC

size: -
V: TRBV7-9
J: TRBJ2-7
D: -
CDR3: CASSLVALIYNEQYF
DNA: TGTGCCAGCAGCTTAGTAGCGCTAATCTACAATGAGCAGTACTTC

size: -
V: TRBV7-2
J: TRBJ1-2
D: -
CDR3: CASSYRPLTGGGYTF
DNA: TGTGCCAGCAGCTACCGGCCCCTGACAGGAGGTGGCTACACCTTC

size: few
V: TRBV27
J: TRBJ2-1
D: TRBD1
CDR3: CASSLVHRGFYNEQFF
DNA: TGTGCCAGCAGTTTGGTCCACAGGGGGTTTTACAATGAGCAGTTCTTC

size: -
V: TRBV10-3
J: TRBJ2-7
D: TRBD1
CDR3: CAISPGQGATYEQYF
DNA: TGTGCCATCAGCCCGGGACAGGGCGCTACCTACGAGCAGTACTTC

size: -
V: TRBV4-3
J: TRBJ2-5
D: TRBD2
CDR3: CASSQEATSGGLRTQYF
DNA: TGCGCCAGCAGCCAAGAAGCGACTAGCGGGGGGCTTAGGACCCAGTACTTC

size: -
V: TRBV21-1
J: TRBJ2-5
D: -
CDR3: CASRGALKGQYQETQYF
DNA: TGTGCCAGCAGGGGGGCGTTAAAGGGACAGTACCAAGAGACCCAGTACTTC

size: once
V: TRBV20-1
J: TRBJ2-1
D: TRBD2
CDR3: CSAKGLAGVYNEQFF
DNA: TGCAGTGCAAAGGGACTAGCGGGAGTCTACAATGAGCAGTTCTTC

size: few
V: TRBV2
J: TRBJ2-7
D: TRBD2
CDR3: CASSSIGLAGGYEQYF
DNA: TGTGCCAGCAGTTCTATAGGACTAGCGGGGGGCTACGAGCAGTACTTC

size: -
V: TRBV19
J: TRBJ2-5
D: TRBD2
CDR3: CASSLSRTSGNEQYF
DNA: TGTGCCAGTAGTCTCTCCAGGACTAGCGGGAATGAGCAGTACTTC

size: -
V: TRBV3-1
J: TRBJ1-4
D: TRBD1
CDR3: CASSLRTGKSEKLFF
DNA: TGTGCCAGCAGCCTACGGACAGGGAAGAGCGAAAAACTGTTTTTT

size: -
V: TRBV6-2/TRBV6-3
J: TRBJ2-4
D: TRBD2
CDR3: CASSYLSLAASGSGGEENIQYF
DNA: TGTGCCAGCAGTTACTTGTCACTGGCGGCTAGCGGGAGTGGAGGGGAAGAAAACATTCAGTACTTC

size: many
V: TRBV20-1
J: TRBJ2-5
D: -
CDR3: CSARAARSYRTQYF
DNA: TGCAGTGCTAGGGCGGCCCGTAGTTATAGGACCCAGTACTTC

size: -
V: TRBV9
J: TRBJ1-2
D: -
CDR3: CASSVGTGSNYGYTF
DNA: TGTGCCAGCAGCGTAGGAACTGGTTCTAACTATGGCTACACCTTC